Listed below are T cell receptor beta chains from one sample, sequenced in a study of CXCR3-negative and CXCR3-positive naive CD8 T cells. After re-calling the 5' RACE reads, TCRdb lists one entry per CDR3 protein, DNA absent. Recorded here are roughly 50,000 distinct CDR3 sequences; the top ten clones represent roughly 0.59%. The sample consisted of naive CXCR3+ CD8+ T cells from blood. All receptors derive from a human donor in good health. Some clones in this sample may be carry-over from other donors' samples. CDR3s include the opening cysteine and the closing phenylalanine or tryptophan. Each record gives: J gene, V gene, CDR3 protein.

>TRBJ1-5|TRBV20-1
CSARVGGGTGPQHF
>TRBJ2-7|TRBV12-3/TRBV12-4
CASSSGQLMVEQYF
>TRBJ1-6|TRBV4-3
CASSQDLNSPLHF
>TRBJ2-7|TRBV20-1
CSADPGSSYEQYF
>TRBJ2-7|TRBV4-2
CASSPQFFETGKGEQYF
>TRBJ2-3|TRBV3-1
CASSQDERGLAAYTDTQYF
>TRBJ1-5|TRBV7-9
CASSLGTDLNQPQHF
>TRBJ2-7|TRBV7-2
CASSPWTSGGEQYF
>TRBJ2-6|TRBV3-1
CASSQSWDRGGTANVLTF
>TRBJ2-1|TRBV9
CASSPLSGVFEQFF
>TRBJ2-3|TRBV12-3/TRBV12-4
CASRGTSGAQDTQYF
>TRBJ1-1|TRBV6-5
CASSWGQGYGTEAFF
>TRBJ2-1|TRBV3-1
CASSRRGSYNEQFF
>TRBJ2-7|TRBV27
CASSLFGGDGAYEQYF
>TRBJ2-7|TRBV7-8
CASKMGGLSYEQYF
>TRBJ2-1|TRBV28
CASSYPSKRSSYNEQFF
>TRBJ1-1|TRBV7-9
CASSLGYGQGGTEAFF
>TRBJ1-2|TRBV12-3/TRBV12-4
CASEGLGGYTF
>TRBJ1-2|TRBV29-1
CSVPGQGGGYTF
>TRBJ1-5|TRBV7-6
CASSPGQGLNSNQPQHF
>TRBJ2-5|TRBV7-2
CASSLLVWTQETQYF
>TRBJ1-1|TRBV5-4
CASSWMRPGGTEAFF
>TRBJ2-1|TRBV5-1
CASSSHGLAGGPLNEQFF
>TRBJ2-4|TRBV7-8
CASSLEARVENIQYF
>TRBJ2-5|TRBV5-4
CASSEILQETQYF
>TRBJ1-2|TRBV7-9
CASSLVSTEGYTF
>TRBJ2-1|TRBV6-5
CASSYRTLAGFTKQFF
>TRBJ2-2|TRBV7-9
CASWTGYTGELFF
>TRBJ2-1|TRBV5-1
CASSLAADSYNEQFF
>TRBJ2-7|TRBV14
CASSQRPGQGIYEQYF
>TRBJ1-4|TRBV7-8
CASSSFRATNEKLFF
>TRBJ2-5|TRBV7-2
CASSLDWSPPRTSGDYQETQYF
>TRBJ2-5|TRBV7-8
CASSTPSRVLQETQYF
>TRBJ1-1|TRBV7-6
CASSFSALNTEAFF
>TRBJ1-2|TRBV7-9
CASSLEASGTGSDYTF
>TRBJ2-3|TRBV10-3
CAISGPPDATDTQYF
>TRBJ2-1|TRBV7-2
CASSLYAGQEQFF
>TRBJ2-7|TRBV20-1
CSAETGRNYEQYF
>TRBJ2-7|TRBV5-5
CASSNTGHEQYF
>TRBJ2-5|TRBV28
CASTSGTGLQETQYF